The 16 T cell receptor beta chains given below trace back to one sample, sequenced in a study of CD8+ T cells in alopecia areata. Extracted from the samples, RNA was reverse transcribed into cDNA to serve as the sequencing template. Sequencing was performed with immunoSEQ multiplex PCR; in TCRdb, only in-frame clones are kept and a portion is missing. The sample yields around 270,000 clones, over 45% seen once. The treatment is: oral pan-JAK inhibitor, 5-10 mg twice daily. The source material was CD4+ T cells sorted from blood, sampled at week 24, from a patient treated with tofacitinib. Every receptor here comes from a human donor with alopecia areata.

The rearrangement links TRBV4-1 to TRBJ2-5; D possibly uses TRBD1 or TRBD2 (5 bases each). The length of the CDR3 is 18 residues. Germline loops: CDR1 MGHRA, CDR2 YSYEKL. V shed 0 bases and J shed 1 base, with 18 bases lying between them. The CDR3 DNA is TGCGCCAGCAGCCAAGACGGGGTGGGGTGGACACTCCAAGAGACCCAGTACTTC. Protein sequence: CASSQDGVGWTLQETQYF.

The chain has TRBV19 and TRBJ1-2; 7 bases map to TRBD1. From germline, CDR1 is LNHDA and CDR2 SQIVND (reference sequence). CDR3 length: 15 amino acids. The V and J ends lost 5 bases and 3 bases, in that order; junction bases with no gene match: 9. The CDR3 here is CASSATPTGYYGYTF. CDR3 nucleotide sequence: TGTGCCAGTAGTGCCACGCCGACAGGGTACTATGGCTACACCTTC.

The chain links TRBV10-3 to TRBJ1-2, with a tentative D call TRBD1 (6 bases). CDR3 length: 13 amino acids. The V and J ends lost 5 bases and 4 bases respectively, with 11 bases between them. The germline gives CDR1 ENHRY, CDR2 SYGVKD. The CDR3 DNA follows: TGTGCCATCAGTACGGACAGAACCTATGGCTACACCTTC. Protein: CAISTDRTYGYTF.

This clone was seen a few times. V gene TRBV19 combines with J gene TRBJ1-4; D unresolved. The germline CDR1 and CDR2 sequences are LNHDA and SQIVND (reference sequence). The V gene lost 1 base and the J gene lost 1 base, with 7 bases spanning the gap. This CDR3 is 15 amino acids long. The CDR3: CASSIGGLTNEKLFF. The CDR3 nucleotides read TGTGCCAGTAGTATAGGAGGCCTAACTAATGAAAAACTGTTTTTT.

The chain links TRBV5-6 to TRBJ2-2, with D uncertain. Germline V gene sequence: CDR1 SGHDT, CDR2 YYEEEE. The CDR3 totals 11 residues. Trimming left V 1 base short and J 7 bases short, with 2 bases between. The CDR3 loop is CASSLIGELFF. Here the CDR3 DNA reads TGTGCCAGCAGCTTGATCGGGGAGCTGTTTTTT.

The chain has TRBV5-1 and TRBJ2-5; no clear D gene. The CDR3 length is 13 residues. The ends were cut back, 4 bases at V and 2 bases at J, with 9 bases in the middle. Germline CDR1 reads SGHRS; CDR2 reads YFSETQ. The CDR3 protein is CASSLPPQETQYF. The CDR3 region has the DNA TGCGCCAGCAGCCTCCCACCTCAAGAGACCCAGTACTTC.

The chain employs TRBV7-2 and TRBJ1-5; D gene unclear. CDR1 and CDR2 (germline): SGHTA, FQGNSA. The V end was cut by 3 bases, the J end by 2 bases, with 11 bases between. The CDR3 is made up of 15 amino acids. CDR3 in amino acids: CASSLGFAGNQPQHF. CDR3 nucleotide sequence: TGTGCCAGCAGCTTGGGCTTTGCGGGCAATCAGCCCCAGCATTTT.

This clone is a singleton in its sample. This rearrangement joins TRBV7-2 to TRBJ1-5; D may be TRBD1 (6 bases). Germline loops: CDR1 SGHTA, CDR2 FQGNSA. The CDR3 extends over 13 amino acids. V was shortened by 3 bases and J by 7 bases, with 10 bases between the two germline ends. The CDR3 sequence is CASSFPGVQPQHF. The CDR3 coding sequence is TGTGCCAGCAGCTTTCCAGGGGTGCAGCCCCAGCATTTT.

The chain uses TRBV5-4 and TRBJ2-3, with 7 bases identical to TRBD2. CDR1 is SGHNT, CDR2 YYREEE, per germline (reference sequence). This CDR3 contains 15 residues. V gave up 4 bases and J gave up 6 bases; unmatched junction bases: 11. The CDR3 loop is CASSDRLADLDTQYF. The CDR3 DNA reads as TGTGCCAGCAGCGATCGACTAGCCGACCTGGATACGCAGTATTTT.

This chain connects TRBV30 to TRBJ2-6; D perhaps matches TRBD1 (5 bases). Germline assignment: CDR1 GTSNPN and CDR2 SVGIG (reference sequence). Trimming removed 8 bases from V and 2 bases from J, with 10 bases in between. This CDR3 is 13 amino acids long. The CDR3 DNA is TGTGCCACGATAGGGGCTGGGGCCAACGTCCTGACTTTC. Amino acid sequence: CATIGAGANVLTF.

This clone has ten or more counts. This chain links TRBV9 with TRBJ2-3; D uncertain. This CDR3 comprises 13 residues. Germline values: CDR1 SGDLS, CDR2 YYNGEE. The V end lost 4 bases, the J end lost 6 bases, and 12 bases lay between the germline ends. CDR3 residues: CASSLQTVDTQYF. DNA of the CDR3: TGTGCCAGCAGCCTTCAGACTGTGGATACGCAGTATTTT.

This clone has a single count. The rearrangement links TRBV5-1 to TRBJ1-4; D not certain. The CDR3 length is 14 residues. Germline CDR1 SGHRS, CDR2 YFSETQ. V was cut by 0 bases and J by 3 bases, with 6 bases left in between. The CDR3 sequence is CASSLGVANEKLFF. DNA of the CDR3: TGCGCCAGCAGCTTGGGGGTAGCTAATGAAAAACTGTTTTTT.

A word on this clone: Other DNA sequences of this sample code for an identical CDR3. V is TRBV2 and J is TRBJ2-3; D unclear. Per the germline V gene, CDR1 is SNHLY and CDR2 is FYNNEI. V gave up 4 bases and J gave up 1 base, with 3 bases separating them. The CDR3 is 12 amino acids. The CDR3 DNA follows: TGTGCCAGCAGTGTTGGCACAGATACGCAGTATTTT. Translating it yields CASSVGTDTQYF.

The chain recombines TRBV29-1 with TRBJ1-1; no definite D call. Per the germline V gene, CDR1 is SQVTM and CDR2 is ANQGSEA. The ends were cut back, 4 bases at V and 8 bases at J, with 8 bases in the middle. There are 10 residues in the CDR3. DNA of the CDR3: TGCAGCGTTGTTGGTATCGAAGCTTTCTTT. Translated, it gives CSVVGIEAFF.

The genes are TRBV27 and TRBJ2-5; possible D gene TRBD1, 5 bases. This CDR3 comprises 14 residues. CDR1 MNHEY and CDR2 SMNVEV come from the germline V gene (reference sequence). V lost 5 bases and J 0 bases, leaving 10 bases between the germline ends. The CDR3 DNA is TGTGCCAGCAGTCTCCGGACACACCAAGAGACCCAGTACTTC. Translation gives CASSLRTHQETQYF.

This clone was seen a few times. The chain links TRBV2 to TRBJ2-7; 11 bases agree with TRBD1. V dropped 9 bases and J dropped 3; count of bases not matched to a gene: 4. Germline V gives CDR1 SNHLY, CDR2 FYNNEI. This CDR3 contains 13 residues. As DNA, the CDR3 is TGTGCCAGGTCCGGGACAGGGGGCTACGAGCAGTACTTC. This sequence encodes CARSGTGGYEQYF.